This TCR beta chain is drawn from a study of cytotoxic CD8 clonotypes in ibrutinib-treated CLL. Looking at the study overall: Patient counts were approximately 12 relapsed/refractory, about 14 treatment-naive and around 17 IGHV unmutated. Study outcomes and limitations: Clonality grew at ibrutinib response; at progression, it decreased back toward baseline.

The CDR3 is made up of 16 amino acids. The V and J ends lost 5 bases and 4 bases, in that order; junction bases with no gene match: 12. Germline CDR1 reads ENHRY; CDR2 reads SYGVKD. Details on this clone: Its antigen is still unknown.

Sequencing sought depths of 1 in 200,000 to 1 in 1 million T cells. This table comes from immunoSEQ multiplex PCR, and its TCRdb copy is limited to in-frame clones, with some not included. There are fewer than 85,000 clones in the sample; roughly three quarters occur only once, and nearly 5% lies in the top ten. The clonotype was recovered from a human donor with chronic lymphocytic leukemia. The chain couples TRBV10-3 to TRBJ2-3, with 7 bases identical to TRBD2. Here the sequenced sample was PBMCs, taken after 12 months of ibrutinib treatment. CDR3 region: CAISPTSANGADTQYF. The DNA of the CDR3 is TGTGCCATCAGTCCTACTAGCGCCAACGGGGCAGATACGCAGTATTTT.